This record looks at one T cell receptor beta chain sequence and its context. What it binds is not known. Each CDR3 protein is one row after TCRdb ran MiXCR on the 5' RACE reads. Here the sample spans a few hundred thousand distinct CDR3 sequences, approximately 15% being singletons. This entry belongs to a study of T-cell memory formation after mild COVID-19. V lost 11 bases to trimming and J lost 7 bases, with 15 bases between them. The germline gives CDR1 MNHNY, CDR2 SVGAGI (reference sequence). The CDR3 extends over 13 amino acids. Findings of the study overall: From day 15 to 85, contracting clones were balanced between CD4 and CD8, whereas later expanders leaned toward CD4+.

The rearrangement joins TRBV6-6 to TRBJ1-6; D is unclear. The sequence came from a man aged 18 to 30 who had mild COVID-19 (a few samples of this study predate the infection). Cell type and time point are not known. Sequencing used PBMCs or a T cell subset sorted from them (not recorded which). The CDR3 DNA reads TGTGCCGCGTTAAGAGGGAGAAATTCACCCCTCCACTTT. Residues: CAALRGRNSPLHF.